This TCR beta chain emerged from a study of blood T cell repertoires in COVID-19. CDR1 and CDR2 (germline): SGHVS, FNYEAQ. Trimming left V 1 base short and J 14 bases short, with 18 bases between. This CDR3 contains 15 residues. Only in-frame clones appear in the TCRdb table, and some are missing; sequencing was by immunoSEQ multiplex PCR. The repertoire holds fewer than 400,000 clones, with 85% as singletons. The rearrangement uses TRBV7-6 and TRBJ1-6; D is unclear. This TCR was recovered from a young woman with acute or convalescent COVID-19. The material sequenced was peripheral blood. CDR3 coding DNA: TGTGCCAGCAGCTTAGTTCCGGACTTCGGATTCACCCTCCACTTT. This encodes CASSLVPDFGFTLHF.